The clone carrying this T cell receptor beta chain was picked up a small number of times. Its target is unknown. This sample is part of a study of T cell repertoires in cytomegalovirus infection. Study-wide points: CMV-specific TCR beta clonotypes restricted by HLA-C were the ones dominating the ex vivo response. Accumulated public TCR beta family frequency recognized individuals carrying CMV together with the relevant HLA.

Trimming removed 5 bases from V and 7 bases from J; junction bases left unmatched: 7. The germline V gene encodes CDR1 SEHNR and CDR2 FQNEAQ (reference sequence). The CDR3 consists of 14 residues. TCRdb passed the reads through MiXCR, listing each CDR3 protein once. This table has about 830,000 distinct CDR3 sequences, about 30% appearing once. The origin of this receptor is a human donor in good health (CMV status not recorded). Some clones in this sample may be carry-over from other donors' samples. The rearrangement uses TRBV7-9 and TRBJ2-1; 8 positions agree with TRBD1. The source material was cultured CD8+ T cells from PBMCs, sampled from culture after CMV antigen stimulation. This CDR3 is CASSHRQGTNEQFF. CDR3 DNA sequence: TGTGCCAGCAGCCATCGACAGGGGACGAATGAGCAGTTCTTC. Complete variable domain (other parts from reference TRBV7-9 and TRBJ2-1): DTGVSQNPRHKITKRGQNVTFRCDPISEHNRLYWYRQTLGQGPEFLTYFQNEAQLEKSRLLSDRFSAERPKGSFSTLEIQRTEQGDSAMYLCASSHRQGTNEQFFGPGTRLTVL.